This TCR beta chain was obtained from a study of human T cells and chemical hapten exposure. TCRdb re-called the RACE reads with MiXCR, one entry per CDR3 protein. The table includes roughly 40,000 distinct CDR3 sequences, approximately 12% detected once. Specified time point: patch test 3, about 24 weeks after DPC sensitization. Indicated treatment: therapeutic diphenylcyclopropenone sensitization with weekly scalp DPC. Total RNA was extracted from unfractionated whole blood. This clonotype was observed a few times. Specimen: whole blood, collected in connection with sensitization to the hapten diphenylcyclopropenone (DPC). The source of this sequence is a woman aged 40 to 55 with alopecia areata. Some clones in this sample may be carry-over from other donors' samples.

CDR3 protein: CASSYGVYTDTQYF. The CDR3 bases are TGTGCCAGCAGTTACGGGGTGTACACAGATACGCAGTATTTT. The rearrangement uses TRBV6-5 and TRBJ2-3; D gene unclear. Germline values: CDR1 MNHEY, CDR2 SVGAGI. The CDR3 length is 14 residues. Trimming stripped 2 bases from V and 2 bases from J, with 8 bases between.